The 17 T cell receptor beta chains listed next were all sequenced from one sample in a study of cytomegalovirus exposure and HLA in healthy donors. The PCR ran on 60 Vbeta and 13 Jbeta primers. The method was immunoSEQ multiplex PCR; TCRdb's version includes in-frame clones alone and lacks a portion of them. The sample yields 130,000 to 150,000 clones, roughly 83% seen once. The sample taken for sequencing was PBMCs. The origin of the receptors is a man aged 35 to 55 in good health and CMV-seropositive.

The gene calls are TRBV19 and TRBJ1-2; TRBD1 matches 7 bases. There are 14 residues in the CDR3. V dropped 4 bases and J dropped 5; count of bases not matched to a gene: 7. Germline values: CDR1 LNHDA, CDR2 SQIVND (reference sequence). The CDR3 sequence is CASSSTGQPYGYTF. For the CDR3, the DNA is TGTGCCAGTAGTAGCACGGGACAGCCTTATGGCTACACCTTC.

CDR3 in DNA: TGCGCCAGCAGCCCGGGACAGGGGGAAGAGACCCAGTACTTC. Translating it yields CASSPGQGEETQYF. The chain carries TRBV5-1 and TRBJ2-5, with 11 bases lining up with TRBD1. V dropped 4 bases and J dropped 3; count of bases not matched to a gene: 2. The germline CDR1 and CDR2 sequences are SGHRS and YFSETQ. The CDR3 spans 14 residues.

The chain employs TRBV28 and TRBJ1-3, with D unresolved. The V gene's germline CDR1 is MDHEN and CDR2 SYDVKM. V shed 6 bases and J shed 0 bases, with 9 bases lying between them. The CDR3 sequence is 14 residues long. The CDR3 region has the DNA TGTGCCAGCAGCTCCGGGGACTCTGGAAACACCATATATTTT. As protein: CASSSGDSGNTIYF.

This chain uses TRBV15 with TRBJ1-2, with a tentative D call TRBD1 (6 bases). Deletions cut 2 bases from V and 2 bases from J, with 15 bases between. Germline V gene lookup returns CDR1 LNHNV and CDR2 YYDKDF (reference sequence). This CDR3 contains 16 residues. CDR3 DNA sequence: TGTGCCACCAGCAGAAATACAGGGATAGGGAACTATGGCTACACCTTC. Protein product: CATSRNTGIGNYGYTF. The whole variable domain, filled in from reference TRBV15 and TRBJ1-2, reads DAMVIQNPRYQVTQFGKPVTLSCSQTLNHNVMYWYQQKSSQAPKLLFHYYDKDFNNEADTPDNFQSRRPNTSFCFLDIRSPGLGDTAMYLCATSRNTGIGNYGYTFGSGTRLTVV.

The CDR3 nucleotides are TGTGCCAGCAGCGACAGGGGGCAGAACACTGAAGCTTTCTTT. This encodes CASSDRGQNTEAFF. The chain has TRBV9 and TRBJ1-1; 9 nucleotides align to TRBD1. The CDR3 covers 14 residues. CDR1 is SGDLS, CDR2 YYNGEE, per germline. With 3 bases clipped from V and 1 base from J, the junction kept 1 base outside the gene matches.

Of note for this clone: The junction shows a germline mismatch at one end, possibly a read error. The J gene is TRBJ1-2, the V gene TRBV7-2; possibly TRBD1 for D (5 bases). This CDR3 is 13 amino acids long. Germline V gene lookup returns CDR1 SGHTA and CDR2 FQGNSA. In DNA form, the CDR3 reads TGTGCCAGCAGCTTAGCCTGGACAACTTCAACTCACTTC. Protein sequence: CASSLAWTTSTHF.

The chain couples TRBV30 to TRBJ2-7; 9 bases fit TRBD2. Germline CDR1 and CDR2: GTSNPN and SVGIG (reference sequence). The trim removed 2 bases at V and 7 bases at J, leaving 6 bases unmatched. The CDR3 length is 13 residues. CDR3 in DNA: TGTGCCTGGAGTCCAGCGGGAGGAAGGGAGCAGTACTTC. Amino acid sequence: CAWSPAGGREQYF.

This clone was found a few times. V and J are TRBV5-4 and TRBJ1-2; D ambiguous. This CDR3 comprises 12 residues. CDR1 and CDR2 (germline): SGHNT, YYREEE (reference sequence). The ends were cut back, 4 bases at V and 5 bases at J, with 9 bases in the middle. In DNA form, the CDR3 reads TGTGCCAGCAGCCCAAACATGTATGGCTACACCTTC. Encoded protein: CASSPNMYGYTF. The full variable domain, in which reference TRBV5-4 and TRBJ1-2 provide the parts outside the CDR3, is ETGVTQSPTHLIKTRGQQVTLRCSSQSGHNTVSWYQQALGQGPQFIFQYYREEENGRGNFPPRFSGLQFPNYSSELNVNALELDDSALYLCASSPNMYGYTFGSGTRLTVV.

V is TRBV2 and J is TRBJ1-2; 11 nucleotides align to TRBD1. There are 14 residues in the CDR3. Germline loops: CDR1 SNHLY, CDR2 FYNNEI. The J segment lost 4 bases and the V segment lost 6 bases, leaving 4 bases of the junction unmatched. Here the CDR3 reads CASRRTGGAYGYTF. In DNA form, the CDR3 reads TGTGCCAGCAGGAGGACAGGGGGCGCCTATGGCTACACCTTC.

This clone came up a few times. The CDR3 sequence is CASSEGGGLTYEQYF. DNA for the CDR3: TGCGCCAGCAGTGAAGGGGGTGGGCTTACCTACGAGCAGTACTTC. The chain links TRBV10-2 to TRBJ2-7; D is perhaps TRBD1 (6 bases). The CDR3 contains 15 residues. Trimming shortened V by 3 bases and J by 2 bases, and 14 bases separated the two germline ends. CDR1 is WSHSY and CDR2 is SAAADI in the germline V gene.

The chain combines TRBV6-1 with TRBJ2-1, with TRBD2 matching 8 bases. CDR3 length: 20 residues. Trimming cost V 1 base and J 0 bases; bases outside gene matches: 14. Germline V CDR1 and CDR2: MNHNS, SASEGT. The DNA for the CDR3 is TGTGCCAGCAGTGAAGTTCCTAGCGGGCCAATCCTCAGCTCCTACAATGAGCAGTTCTTC. Its protein product is CASSEVPSGPILSSYNEQFF.

J is TRBJ2-7 and V is TRBV7-9, with D perhaps TRBD2 (7 bases). This CDR3 has 12 amino acids. V shed 3 bases and J shed 6 bases, with 9 bases lying between them. Germline V gene lookup returns CDR1 SEHNR and CDR2 FQNEAQ (reference sequence). For the CDR3, the DNA is TGTGCCAGCAGCTTCGGGGGGCGCGAGCAGTACTTC. It yields the protein CASSFGGREQYF.

The chain combines TRBV2 with TRBJ1-2; 7 bases align to TRBD1. The CDR3 extends over 15 amino acids. CDR1 SNHLY and CDR2 FYNNEI come from the germline V gene. V gave up 3 bases and J gave up 4 bases; unmatched junction bases: 8. This CDR3 reads CASSDGIGGSYGYTF. In nucleotides, the CDR3 is TGTGCCAGCAGTGATGGGATAGGGGGCAGCTATGGCTACACCTTC.

The chain combines TRBV9 with TRBJ2-1, with D uncertain. CDR1 and CDR2 (germline): SGDLS, YYNGEE. The CDR3 runs 15 residues. Trimming shortened V by 4 bases and J by 0 bases, and 11 bases separated the two germline ends. CDR3 sequence reads: CASSPSYSSYNEQFF. The CDR3 DNA is TGTGCCAGCAGCCCTTCATACTCCTCCTACAATGAGCAGTTCTTC.

The J gene is TRBJ2-5, the V gene TRBV7-2; D call uncertain. Germline V gene data show CDR1 as SGHTA and CDR2 as FQGNSA. Trimming cost V 7 bases and J 1 base, with 10 bases left between them. This CDR3 has 13 amino acids. CDR3: CASIRSPQETQYF. In DNA, the CDR3 is TGTGCCAGCATACGCAGTCCCCAAGAGACCCAGTACTTC. The whole variable domain, filled in from reference TRBV7-2 and TRBJ2-5, reads GAGVSQSPSNKVTEKGKDVELRCDPISGHTALYWYRQSLGQGLEFLIYFQGNSAPDKSGLPSDRFSAERTGGSVSTLTIQRTQQEDSAVYLCASIRSPQETQYFGPGTRLLVL.

This sequence joins TRBV9 and TRBJ2-6, with 8 positions matching TRBD2. Germline CDR1 and CDR2: SGDLS and YYNGEE. This CDR3 has 18 residues. Trimming removed 0 bases from V and 0 bases from J; junction bases left unmatched: 5. CDR3 protein: CASSVGGAGVSGANVLTF. CDR3 nucleotides: TGTGCCAGCAGCGTAGGGGGAGCGGGGGTCTCTGGGGCCAACGTCCTGACTTTC.

The chain links TRBV7-9 to TRBJ2-4, with 10 bases fitting TRBD1. Germline V gene lookup returns CDR1 SEHNR and CDR2 FQNEAQ (reference sequence). The CDR3 runs 13 residues. V lost 5 bases, J lost 14 bases, and 9 bases stayed unmatched. CDR3: CASSPNLGTGEYF. CDR3 nucleotide sequence: TGTGCCAGCAGCCCGAACCTCGGGACAGGGGAGTACTTC.